The next 30 T cell receptor beta chains were all read from a single sample in a study of T cell responses to AZD1222 COVID-19 vaccine. TCRdb's table, derived via immunoSEQ multiplex PCR, lists solely in-frame clones and lacks some. Of 140,000 to 150,000 clones listed, 70% to 90% are singletons. Sequenced material: peripheral blood, taken on day 0 of AZD1222 vaccination. Receptors were obtained from an adult in good health.

This clone was seen just once. The rearrangement uses TRBV5-4 and TRBJ2-4; TRBD2 matches at 12 bases. The CDR3 totals 16 residues. Germline V gives CDR1 SGHNT, CDR2 YYREEE (reference sequence). Trimming at V came to 0 bases and at J to 8 bases, leaving 6 bases not matched to a gene. DNA for the CDR3: TGTGCCAGCAGCTTGGCTAGCGGGAGGGTGTCGGACATTCAGTACTTC. It is translated as CASSLASGRVSDIQYF.

Points on this clone: The same CDR3 arises from other DNA sequences in this sample as well. The V call is TRBV9, the J call TRBJ1-2; a possible D gene is TRBD1 (6 bases). This CDR3 has 14 residues. Trimming pared 4 bases from V and 2 bases from J, leaving 12 bases between. Germline loops: CDR1 SGDLS, CDR2 YYNGEE. The CDR3 reads CASSPRGGNYGYTF. The DNA of the CDR3 is TGTGCCAGCAGCCCCAGGGGAGGGAACTATGGCTACACCTTC. The whole variable domain, remainder taken from reference TRBV9 and TRBJ1-2, is DSGVTQTPKHLITATGQRVTLRCSPRSGDLSVYWYQQSLDQGLQFLIQYYNGEERAKGNILERFSAQQFPDLHSELNLSSLELGDSALYFCASSPRGGNYGYTFGSGTRLTVV.

This chain links TRBV7-9 with TRBJ1-3; D not certain. The CDR3 covers 15 residues. Germline V gene data show CDR1 as SEHNR and CDR2 as FQNEAQ (reference sequence). V was cut by 8 bases and J by 0 bases, with 14 bases left in between. The CDR3 spells CASREGISSGNTIYF. CDR3 bases: TGTGCCAGCCGAGAAGGAATATCCTCTGGAAACACCATATATTTT.

This clone was seen once. V and J are TRBV3-1 (or the pseudogene TRBV3-2) and TRBJ2-7; 7 bases agree with TRBD2. V was clipped by 1 base and J by 1 base; unmatched bases: 4. The CDR3 is made up of 15 amino acids. CDR1 is LGHDT, CDR2 YNNKEL, per germline (reference sequence). The CDR3 DNA is TGTGCCAGCAGCCAAGGGGAGGGCGCATCCTACGAGCAGTACTTC. Protein sequence: CASSQGEGASYEQYF.

The chain links TRBV7-6 to TRBJ2-1, with D possibly being TRBD1 (6 bases). There are 13 residues in the CDR3. V gave up 4 bases and J gave up 12 bases, with 16 bases separating them. Germline CDR1 reads SGHVS; CDR2 reads FNYEAQ. CDR3 amino acids: CASSSQQGFGQFF. DNA for the CDR3: TGTGCCAGCAGCTCACAACAGGGTTTCGGGCAGTTCTTC.

This chain joins TRBV7-9 and TRBJ2-4; TRBD1 matches 9 bases. The germline V gene encodes CDR1 SEHNR and CDR2 FQNEAQ (reference sequence). The CDR3 totals 17 residues. V trimming: 5 bases; J trimming: 4 bases; junction bases outside the gene matches: 12. The DNA of the CDR3 is TGTGCCAGCAGCCTCGGACAGGGGAACGTAGGGAAAAACATTCAGTACTTC. This translates into CASSLGQGNVGKNIQYF.

This chain joins TRBV11-2 and TRBJ1-6; TRBD1 aligns across 7 bases. CDR1 is SGHAT, CDR2 FQNNGV, per germline. The CDR3 loop spans 15 amino acids. With 5 bases clipped from V and 7 bases from J, the junction kept 8 bases outside the gene matches. In DNA, the CDR3 is TGTGCCAGCAGCAACCGCCTACAGGGGAATTCACCCCTCCACTTT. Its protein is CASSNRLQGNSPLHF.

CDR3 in amino acids: CASSPPPGPVNEKLFF. The CDR3 DNA is TGTGCCAGCAGCCCCCCTCCAGGGCCGGTTAATGAAAAACTGTTTTTT. J is TRBJ1-4 and V is TRBV28, with a weak D call TRBD1 (5 bases). V shed 6 bases and J shed 4 bases, with 18 bases lying between them. This CDR3 region has 16 residues. Germline CDR1 and CDR2: MDHEN and SYDVKM. Full variable domain (outside the CDR3, taken from reference TRBV28 and TRBJ1-4): DVKVTQSSRYLVKRTGEKVFLECVQDMDHENMFWYRQDPGLGLRLIYFSYDVKMKEKGDIPEGYSVSREKKERFSLILESASTNQTSMYLCASSPPPGPVNEKLFFGSGTQLSVL.

The V call is TRBV2, the J call TRBJ2-5, with D perhaps matching TRBD1 (6 bases). This CDR3 region has 13 residues. Germline V gene lookup returns CDR1 SNHLY and CDR2 FYNNEI. Trimming shortened V by 6 bases and J by 3 bases, and 11 bases separated the two germline ends. CDR3 residues: CASRDTGKETQYF. In DNA form, the CDR3 reads TGTGCCAGCAGAGATACAGGGAAAGAGACCCAGTACTTC.

In its sample, this clone was seen many times. V and J are TRBV5-1 and TRBJ1-6; D is undetermined. With 0 bases removed from V and 8 bases from J, the gap between germline ends came to 15 bases. The CDR3 runs to 16 residues. The germline V gene encodes CDR1 SGHRS and CDR2 YFSETQ. CDR3: CASSLGGPENYSPLHF. The CDR3 bases are TGCGCCAGCAGCTTGGGAGGACCGGAAAACTATTCACCCCTCCACTTT.

Notes on this clone: The sample holds other DNA sequences that translate to the same CDR3. For the CDR3, the DNA is TGTGCCAGCAGCCGCCCGGGACAGATCTACGAGCAGTACTTC. This sequence encodes CASSRPGQIYEQYF. This chain uses TRBV11-2 with TRBJ2-7, with 7 bases identical to TRBD1. The ends lost 5 bases at V and 3 bases at J; junction bases unmatched: 7. This CDR3 has 14 residues. Germline-derived CDR1 and CDR2 are SGHAT and FQNNGV. Using reference TRBV11-2 and TRBJ2-7 for the parts outside the CDR3, the full variable domain is EAGVAQSPRYKIIEKRQSVAFWCNPISGHATLYWYQQILGQGPKLLIQFQNNGVVDDSQLPKDRFSAERLKGVDSTLKIQPAKLEDSAVYLCASSRPGQIYEQYFGPGTRLTVT.

V is TRBV9 and J is TRBJ1-1; D is uncertain. V lost 4 bases and J 4 bases, leaving 5 bases between the germline ends. The CDR3 totals 11 residues. The V gene's germline CDR1 is SGDLS and CDR2 YYNGEE. This chain's CDR3 is CASSPGTEAFF. The CDR3, as DNA: TGTGCCAGCAGCCCGGGCACTGAAGCTTTCTTT. Filled out from reference TRBV9 and TRBJ1-1, the complete variable domain reads DSGVTQTPKHLITATGQRVTLRCSPRSGDLSVYWYQQSLDQGLQFLIQYYNGEERAKGNILERFSAQQFPDLHSELNLSSLELGDSALYFCASSPGTEAFFGQGTRLTVV.

This chain joins TRBV7-9 and TRBJ2-7; D not resolved. The CDR3 covers 15 residues. Germline CDR1 and CDR2: SEHNR and FQNEAQ (reference sequence). Trimming stripped 5 bases from V and 0 bases from J, with 14 bases between. Here the CDR3 DNA reads TGTGCCAGCAGCGGACCGACGGAGAGCTCCTACGAGCAGTACTTC. This codes for CASSGPTESSYEQYF. The full variable domain, rest sourced from reference TRBV7-9 and TRBJ2-7, is DTGVSQNPRHKITKRGQNVTFRCDPISEHNRLYWYRQTLGQGPEFLTYFQNEAQLEKSRLLSDRFSAERPKGSFSTLEIQRTEQGDSAMYLCASSGPTESSYEQYFGPGTRLTVT.

The chain joins TRBV28 to TRBJ2-5; 7 nucleotides match TRBD1. From germline, CDR1 is MDHEN and CDR2 SYDVKM. The V and J ends lost 3 bases and 0 bases, in that order; junction bases with no gene match: 19. CDR3 length: 20 residues. The CDR3 coding sequence is TGTGCCAGCAGTTTCACACTTGAAACCCTCCGGGACAGACACCAAGAGACCCAGTACTTC. Residues: CASSFTLETLRDRHQETQYF.

The chain joins TRBV19 to TRBJ1-5, with no clear D. The V end was cut by 0 bases, the J end by 10 bases, with 10 bases between. CDR1 and CDR2 from the germline V gene are LNHDA and SQIVND (reference sequence). The CDR3 totals 13 residues. CDR3 DNA sequence: TGTGCCAGTAGTATAGAGGCGGGAAGACCCCAGCATTTT. Translation: CASSIEAGRPQHF.

The chain couples TRBV6-1 to TRBJ1-2; no reliable D call. The CDR3 sequence is 15 residues long. V was shortened by 1 base and J by 8 bases, with 17 bases between the two germline ends. Germline values: CDR1 MNHNS, CDR2 SASEGT. In nucleotides, the CDR3 is TGTGCCAGCAGTGAAGGGTGGACGGCAGGTAGGGGCTACACCTTC. Encoded protein: CASSEGWTAGRGYTF.

The chain employs TRBV2 and TRBJ1-2, with 8 bases aligning to TRBD1. This CDR3 has 13 amino acids. The germline V gene has CDR1 SNHLY and CDR2 FYNNEI. The trim removed 3 bases at V and 5 bases at J, leaving 2 bases unmatched. The CDR3 nucleotides are TGTGCCAGCAGTGACAGGGGGCAGTATGGCTACACCTTC. It translates to CASSDRGQYGYTF.

This clone was detected only a few times. The chain is built from TRBV28 and TRBJ1-5, with 11 bases identical to TRBD1. Per germline, CDR1 MDHEN and CDR2 SYDVKM. Losses at the gene ends were 5 bases for V and 10 bases for J; bases not matched to a gene: 7. The CDR3 consists of 14 residues. CDR3 residues: CASSMGQGEGPQHF. For the CDR3, the DNA is TGTGCCAGCAGTATGGGACAGGGGGAGGGTCCCCAGCATTTT.

The rearrangement links TRBV10-2 to TRBJ2-1, with 9 bases identical to TRBD2. CDR3 length: 14 amino acids. The germline V gene has CDR1 WSHSY and CDR2 SAAADI. V dropped 3 bases and J dropped 14; count of bases not matched to a gene: 11. The CDR3 region is CASSDLRPGTSKFF. CDR3 DNA: TGCGCCAGCAGTGATCTTAGACCCGGGACTAGCAAGTTCTTC.

The J gene is TRBJ2-7, the V gene TRBV30; no clear D gene. Trimming shortened V by 0 bases and J by 6 bases, and 6 bases separated the two germline ends. The CDR3 is 11 amino acids. Looked up from germline, CDR1 is GTSNPN and CDR2 is SVGIG (reference sequence). The CDR3 DNA is TGTGCCTGGAGTGTTTCGATCGAGCAGTACTTC. Amino acids: CAWSVSIEQYF.

The CDR3 here is CASSVNTEAFF. The CDR3 DNA is TGTGCCAGCAGCGTGAACACTGAAGCTTTCTTT. This sequence joins TRBV5-4 and TRBJ1-1; D remains unclear. The germline V gene encodes CDR1 SGHNT and CDR2 YYREEE (reference sequence). With 4 bases removed from V and 0 bases from J, the gap between germline ends came to 1 base. The CDR3 runs 11 residues.

The chain's CDR3 is CASSHGSNEKLFF. The CDR3 DNA sequence: TGTGCCAGCAGCCATGGGTCCAATGAAAAACTGTTTTTT. The rearrangement uses TRBV3-1 (or the pseudogene TRBV3-2) and TRBJ1-4; no definite D call. Germline-derived CDR1 and CDR2 are LGHDT and YNNKEL (reference sequence). Trimming stripped 3 bases from V and 5 bases from J, with 7 bases between. There are 13 residues in the CDR3.

The V gene is TRBV11-2, the J gene TRBJ2-3; D gene uncertain. V lost 1 base and J 1 base, leaving 12 bases between the germline ends. Germline V gene sequence: CDR1 SGHAT, CDR2 FQNNGV. The CDR3 length is 16 residues. In DNA form, the CDR3 reads TGTGCCAGCAGCTTAGGGAGTTCCTCCGGCACAGATACGCAGTATTTT. It encodes CASSLGSSSGTDTQYF.

On this clone itself: This specimen includes other DNA sequences encoding the same CDR3. J is TRBJ1-5 and V is TRBV18; D is uncertain. Looked up from germline, CDR1 is KGHSH and CDR2 is LQKENI. The CDR3 is 15 amino acids. Trimming shortened V by 3 bases and J by 0 bases, and 9 bases separated the two germline ends. The CDR3 region is CASSPLQDSNQPQHF. CDR3 DNA: TGTGCCAGCTCACCTCTTCAGGATAGCAATCAGCCCCAGCATTTT.

V is TRBV27 and J is TRBJ2-1, with TRBD2 identical over 10 bases. The J segment lost 8 bases and the V segment lost 4 bases, leaving 17 bases of the junction unmatched. Per germline, CDR1 MNHEY and CDR2 SMNVEV (reference sequence). The CDR3 is made up of 18 amino acids. The DNA for the CDR3 is TGTGCCAGCAGTTCTAACCCTATGCCTAGCGGGAGACGCGATGAGCAGTTCTTC. It specifies CASSSNPMPSGRRDEQFF.

The count of this clone is one. The chain employs TRBV7-8 and TRBJ1-4, with 9 bases aligning to TRBD1. V was pared by 6 bases and J by 8 bases, with 7 bases of the junction left unmatched. The CDR3 has 14 amino acids. Germline CDR1 reads SGHVS; CDR2 reads FQNEAQ. The CDR3 here is CASRLGQGLEKLFF. The CDR3 bases are TGTGCCAGCAGGCTGGGACAGGGCCTCGAAAAACTGTTTTTT.

The chain carries TRBV6-5 and TRBJ1-2, with 8 bases matching TRBD1. Trimming took 6 bases from V and 0 from J; bases not matched to a gene: 6. CDR1 and CDR2 (germline): MNHEY, SVGAGI. The CDR3 has 15 residues. The CDR3 coding sequence is TGTGCCAGCAGGGGACAGGACGTCTCTAACTATGGCTACACCTTC. Protein sequence: CASRGQDVSNYGYTF.

This clone was counted between two and nine times. The chain is built from TRBV6-4 and TRBJ1-1, with D maybe TRBD1 (6 bases). CDR3 size: 13 residues. Trimming shortened V by 4 bases and J by 4 bases, and 10 bases separated the two germline ends. CDR1 and CDR2 (germline): MRHNA, SNTAGT. CDR3 residues: CASSVSQGTEAFF. The CDR3 region has the DNA TGTGCCAGCAGTGTTTCACAGGGCACTGAAGCTTTCTTT.

V is TRBV5-4 and J is TRBJ2-7; 8 bases are a match to TRBD1. V shed 0 bases, J shed 0 bases, and the junction held 2 bases outside the gene matches. The CDR3 sequence is 15 residues long. CDR1 is SGHNT and CDR2 is YYREEE in the germline V gene (reference sequence). The CDR3 here is CASSLGGQVSYEQYF. CDR3 coding DNA: TGTGCCAGCAGCTTGGGGGGACAGGTCTCCTACGAGCAGTACTTC.

The sample holds a few counts of this clone. The chain couples TRBV7-9 to TRBJ2-2; 7 nucleotides match TRBD1. Trimming cost V 5 bases and J 6 bases; bases outside gene matches: 9. The CDR3 is 15 residues long. Germline V gene data show CDR1 as SEHNR and CDR2 as FQNEAQ (reference sequence). The CDR3 loop reads CASSRDRVYAGELFF. The CDR3 nucleotides are TGTGCCAGCAGCCGAGACAGGGTTTACGCCGGGGAGCTGTTTTTT.